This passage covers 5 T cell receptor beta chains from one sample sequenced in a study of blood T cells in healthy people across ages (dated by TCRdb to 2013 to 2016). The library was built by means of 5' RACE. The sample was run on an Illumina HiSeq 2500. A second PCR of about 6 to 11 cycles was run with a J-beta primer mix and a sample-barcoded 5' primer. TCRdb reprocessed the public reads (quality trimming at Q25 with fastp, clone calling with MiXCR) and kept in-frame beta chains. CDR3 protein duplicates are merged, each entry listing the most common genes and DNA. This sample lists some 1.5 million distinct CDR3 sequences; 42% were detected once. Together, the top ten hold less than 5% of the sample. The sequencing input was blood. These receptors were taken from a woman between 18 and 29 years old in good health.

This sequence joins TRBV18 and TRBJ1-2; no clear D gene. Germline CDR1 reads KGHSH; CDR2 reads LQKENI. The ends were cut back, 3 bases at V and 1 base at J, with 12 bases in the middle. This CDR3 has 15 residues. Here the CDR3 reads CASSPSGRLNYGYTF. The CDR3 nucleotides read TGTGCCAGCTCACCGAGCGGCAGACTTAACTATGGCTACACCTTC.

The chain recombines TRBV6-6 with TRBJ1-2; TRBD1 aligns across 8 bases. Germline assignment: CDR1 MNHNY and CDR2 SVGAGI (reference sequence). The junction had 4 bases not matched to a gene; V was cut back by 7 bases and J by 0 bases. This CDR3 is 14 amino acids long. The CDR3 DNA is TGTGCCAGCACCGACAGGGGTGCTAACTATGGCTACACCTTC. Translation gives CASTDRGANYGYTF.

CDR3 amino acids: CAISESRGMTDTQYF. In DNA, the CDR3 is TGTGCCATCAGTGAGTCGAGGGGGATGACAGATACGCAGTATTTT. The chain uses TRBV10-3 and TRBJ2-3; tentatively, D is TRBD1 (6 bases). The CDR3 spans 15 residues. Germline V gene lookup returns CDR1 ENHRY and CDR2 SYGVKD. With 0 bases removed from V and 3 bases from J, the gap between germline ends came to 10 bases.

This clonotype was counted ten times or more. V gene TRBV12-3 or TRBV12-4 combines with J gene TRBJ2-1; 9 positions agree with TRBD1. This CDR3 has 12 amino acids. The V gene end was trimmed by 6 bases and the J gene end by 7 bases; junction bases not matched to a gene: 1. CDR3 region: CASRGQGNEQFF. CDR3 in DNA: TGTGCCAGCAGGGGACAGGGAAATGAGCAGTTCTTC.

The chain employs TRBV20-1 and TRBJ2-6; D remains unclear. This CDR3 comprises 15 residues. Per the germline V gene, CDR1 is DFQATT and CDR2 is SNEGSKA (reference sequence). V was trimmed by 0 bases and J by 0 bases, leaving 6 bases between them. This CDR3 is CSARDHYSGANVLTF. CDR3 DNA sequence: TGCAGTGCTAGAGATCACTACTCTGGGGCCAACGTCCTGACTTTC.